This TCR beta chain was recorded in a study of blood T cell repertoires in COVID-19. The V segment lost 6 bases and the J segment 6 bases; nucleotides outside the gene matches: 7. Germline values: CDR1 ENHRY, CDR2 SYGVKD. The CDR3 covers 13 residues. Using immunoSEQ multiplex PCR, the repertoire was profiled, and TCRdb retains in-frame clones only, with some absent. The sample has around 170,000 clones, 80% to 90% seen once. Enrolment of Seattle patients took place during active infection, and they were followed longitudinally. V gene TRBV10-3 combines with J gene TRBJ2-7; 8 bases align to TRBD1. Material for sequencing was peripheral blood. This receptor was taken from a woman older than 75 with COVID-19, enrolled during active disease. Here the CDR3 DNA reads TGTGCCATCAGCCAAGGACAGGGCGGCGAGCAGTACTTC. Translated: CAISQGQGGEQYF.